This passage covers 30 T cell receptor beta chains from one sample sequenced in a study of cytomegalovirus exposure and HLA in healthy donors (dated by TCRdb to about 2017). Libraries were made using the immunoSEQ multiplex PCR assay. For the multiplex PCR, a mixture combining 60 forward primers for TCR Vbeta segments and 13 reverse primers for TCR Jbeta segments was used. Held by TCRdb, this immuneACCESS table contains in-frame sequences only and omits some clones. Under half of the omission traces to an unresolved V gene where checked; the cause of the rest is unknown. This sample lists some 200,000 clones; approximately 90% were detected once. In total, the top ten clones hold about 1% of the sample. Sequencing was carried out using PBMCs. These receptor sequences come from a woman aged 18-30 years in good health and CMV-seronegative.

The CDR3 sequence: CASSLKAIGVSSSYNEQFF. The CDR3 DNA reads as TGTGCCAGCAGCTTAAAAGCTATCGGGGTCTCTAGCTCCTACAATGAGCAGTTCTTC. The chain couples TRBV7-2 to TRBJ2-1, with TRBD2 as a possible D gene (5 bases). V was pared by 2 bases and J by 0 bases, with 20 bases between. Per the germline V gene, CDR1 is SGHTA and CDR2 is FQGNSA. This CDR3 region has 19 residues.

V usage is TRBV30 and J usage is TRBJ1-1, with no clear D. Between the trimmed V and J ends, which lost 8 bases and 3 bases, there was a span of 10 bases. This CDR3 has 11 residues. Germline loops: CDR1 GTSNPN, CDR2 SVGIG (reference sequence). This CDR3 reads CARRRDTEAFF. As DNA, the CDR3 is TGTGCCCGGCGGCGGGACACTGAAGCTTTCTTT.

This clone appeared a single time. The V call is TRBV29-1, the J call TRBJ2-2; 9 positions match TRBD2. CDR1 and CDR2 from the germline V gene are SQVTM and ANQGSEA. V gave up 7 bases and J gave up 8 bases; unmatched junction bases: 8. The CDR3 covers 13 residues. CDR3 nucleotide sequence: TGCAGCGGTTGGGCTAGCGGGATGGGGGAGCTGTTTTTT. Translating it yields CSGWASGMGELFF.

The rearrangement links TRBV28 to TRBJ2-1; 12 positions match TRBD2. Germline V gene lookup returns CDR1 MDHEN and CDR2 SYDVKM. The CDR3 has 16 residues. V dropped 3 bases and J dropped 7; count of bases not matched to a gene: 7. The CDR3 here is CASSFGLAGGQNEQFF. CDR3 nucleotides: TGTGCCAGCAGTTTCGGGCTAGCGGGGGGGCAGAATGAGCAGTTCTTC.

V gene TRBV6-5 combines with J gene TRBJ1-2; the match to TRBD1 covers 8 bases. The CDR3 length is 11 residues. The trim removed 10 bases at V and 13 bases at J, leaving 11 bases unmatched. Germline V gene lookup returns CDR1 MNHEY and CDR2 SVGAGI. The CDR3 region has the DNA TGTGCCACCACGAGGACAGGGTGCACCACCTTC. It codes for CATTRTGCTTF.

The V gene is TRBV2, the J gene TRBJ2-1; D is possibly TRBD1 (6 bases). Between the trimmed V and J ends, which lost 4 bases and 3 bases, there was a span of 19 bases. CDR1 SNHLY and CDR2 FYNNEI come from the germline V gene. The CDR3 has 17 amino acids. The CDR3 region has the DNA TGTGCCAGCAGTGGGTCCGGGGACGGGACATTCTACAATGAGCAGTTCTTC. Amino acid sequence: CASSGSGDGTFYNEQFF.

V usage is TRBV4-2 and J usage is TRBJ2-2, with D perhaps TRBD2 (5 bases). V gave up 7 bases and J gave up 5 bases, with 14 bases separating them. CDR1 is LGHNA and CDR2 is YNFKEQ in the germline V gene. The CDR3 runs 14 residues. The CDR3 sequence is CASKYEGETGELFF. In nucleotides, the CDR3 is TGTGCCAGCAAGTATGAGGGCGAGACCGGGGAGCTGTTTTTT.

V and J are TRBV7-6 and TRBJ1-1; TRBD1 aligns across 10 bases. This CDR3 contains 16 residues. The germline CDR1 and CDR2 sequences are SGHVS and FNYEAQ. The junction had 4 bases not matched to a gene; V was cut back by 1 base and J by 2 bases. The CDR3 loop is CASSLGTGGLNTEAFF. The CDR3 nucleotides are TGTGCCAGCAGCTTAGGGACAGGGGGGTTAAACACTGAAGCTTTCTTT.

The V call is TRBV9, the J call TRBJ2-1; 8 bases are shared with TRBD2. In germline, CDR1 is SGDLS, CDR2 YYNGEE. The CDR3 loop spans 14 amino acids. After removal of 4 bases from V and 7 bases from J, the junction contained 7 bases not matched to a gene. DNA of the CDR3: TGTGCCAGCAGCAAGAGCGGGAGTAGAAATGAGCAGTTCTTC. This codes for CASSKSGSRNEQFF.

J is TRBJ2-2 and V is TRBV19, with TRBD1 matching 12 bases. Germline V gene lookup returns CDR1 LNHDA and CDR2 SQIVND (reference sequence). The J segment lost 4 bases and the V segment lost 10 bases, leaving 4 bases of the junction unmatched. This CDR3 spans 14 amino acids. This chain's CDR3 is CATAGQGATGELFF. CDR3 nucleotides: TGTGCCACCGCGGGACAGGGGGCCACCGGGGAGCTGTTTTTT.

The genes are TRBV11-1 and TRBJ2-7, with 9 bases aligning to TRBD1. In germline, CDR1 is SGHAT, CDR2 FQDESV (reference sequence). Losses at the gene ends were 3 bases for V and 6 bases for J; bases not matched to a gene: 6. The length of the CDR3 is 14 residues. The CDR3 DNA is TGTGCCAGCAGCTTCCCGGGACAGGGTCCCGAGCAGTACTTC. As protein: CASSFPGQGPEQYF.

The rearrangement uses TRBV5-1 and TRBJ2-1; D not certain. The V gene lost 1 base and the J gene lost 9 bases, with 14 bases spanning the gap. CDR3 length: 14 amino acids. The germline V gene has CDR1 SGHRS and CDR2 YFSETQ. In DNA form, the CDR3 reads TGCGCCAGCAGCTTGTCTTCCAGGTTGGTTGAGCAGTTCTTC. It codes for CASSLSSRLVEQFF.

This rearrangement joins TRBV7-2 to TRBJ2-5; 9 bases are a match to TRBD2. This CDR3 region has 16 residues. The ends lost 1 base at V and 1 base at J; junction bases unmatched: 4. The germline V gene has CDR1 SGHTA and CDR2 FQGNSA. The CDR3 sequence: CASSLGGLALQETQYF. The CDR3 DNA sequence: TGTGCCAGCAGCTTAGGGGGACTAGCCCTCCAAGAGACCCAGTACTTC.

This chain links TRBV11-2 with TRBJ1-3; 8 bases are a match to TRBD1. This CDR3 comprises 14 residues. V was clipped by 4 bases and J by 2 bases; unmatched bases: 1. Germline values: CDR1 SGHAT, CDR2 FQNNGV. CDR3 residues: CASSSTGAGNTIYF. CDR3 DNA: TGTGCCAGCAGCTCGACAGGGGCTGGAAACACCATATATTTT.

This chain uses TRBV10-1 with TRBJ2-1; D unresolved. Trimming cost V 8 bases and J 0 bases, with 5 bases left between them. Germline V gene lookup returns CDR1 WNHNN and CDR2 SYGVQD (reference sequence). The CDR3 is 12 amino acids. The CDR3 reads CASGHSYNEQFF. The CDR3 nucleotides read TGCGCCAGCGGGCACTCCTACAATGAGCAGTTCTTC.

The rearrangement links TRBV11-3 to TRBJ2-7; D unclear. Germline values: CDR1 SGHNT, CDR2 YENEEA. The CDR3 spans 14 residues. V was clipped by 0 bases and J by 2 bases, with 8 bases between them. In nucleotides, the CDR3 is TGTGCCAGCAGCTTAGACGTAGCAACCTACGAGCAGTACTTC. Amino acids: CASSLDVATYEQYF.

The rearrangement uses TRBV10-3 and TRBJ1-5; perhaps TRBD1 as D (5 bases). Trimming stripped 7 bases from V and 0 bases from J, with 13 bases between. The germline V gene encodes CDR1 ENHRY and CDR2 SYGVKD. The CDR3 totals 15 residues. CDR3 in amino acids: CAINYRMISNQPQHF. The CDR3 nucleotides are TGTGCCATCAATTACAGGATGATTAGCAATCAGCCCCAGCATTTT.

The chain has TRBV7-9 and TRBJ2-7, with D perhaps matching TRBD2 (6 bases). The CDR3 is 14 amino acids. Looked up from germline, CDR1 is SEHNR and CDR2 is FQNEAQ (reference sequence). Trimming took 5 bases from V and 4 from J, leaving 15 bases between them. The CDR3 here is CASSPSGAPYEQYF. CDR3 coding DNA: TGTGCCAGCAGCCCCTCGGGAGCTCCGTACGAGCAGTACTTC.

This chain links TRBV18 with TRBJ1-2, with 9 bases identical to TRBD1. CDR1 KGHSH and CDR2 LQKENI come from the germline V gene. This CDR3 spans 15 amino acids. The trim removed 1 base at V and 8 bases at J, leaving 8 bases unmatched. In DNA, the CDR3 is TGTGCCAGCTCACCACAAAGGACAGGGGTTTACGGCTACACCTTC. It specifies CASSPQRTGVYGYTF.

The gene calls are TRBV6-5 and TRBJ1-2; no clear D. V lost 5 bases and J 8 bases, leaving 21 bases between the germline ends. The CDR3 covers 15 residues. The germline gives CDR1 MNHEY, CDR2 SVGAGI. DNA for the CDR3: TGTGCCAGCAGTCCTCTAACTCTTAGGAGAGGAGGCTACACCTTC. It yields the protein CASSPLTLRRGGYTF.

The rearrangement links TRBV2 to TRBJ2-1, with 13 positions matching TRBD2. Germline CDR1 is SNHLY and CDR2 is FYNNEI. The CDR3 is 15 residues long. V was pared by 6 bases and J by 6 bases, with 5 bases of the junction left unmatched. The chain's CDR3 is CASSSTSGGANEQFF. DNA of the CDR3: TGTGCCAGCAGCAGTACTAGCGGGGGGGCCAATGAGCAGTTCTTC.

This clone was observed once. This sequence joins TRBV4-3 and TRBJ2-4; TRBD2 aligns across 9 bases. Germline CDR1 is LGHNA and CDR2 is YSLEER. V dropped 4 bases and J dropped 2; count of bases not matched to a gene: 12. The CDR3 runs to 18 residues. This chain's CDR3 is CASSPQIAGVYTKNIQYF. The DNA for the CDR3 is TGCGCCAGCAGCCCGCAGATAGCGGGAGTTTATACCAAAAACATTCAGTACTTC.

In this sample, this clone turned up once. V is TRBV6-5 and J is TRBJ2-5; TRBD2 aligns across 7 bases. CDR1 and CDR2 from the germline V gene are MNHEY and SVGAGI. The CDR3 totals 14 residues. V lost 0 bases and J lost 5; bases outside the gene matches: 3. As DNA, the CDR3 is TGTGCCAGCAGTTACTCGACAGCGGGGGAGACCCAGTACTTC. This gives the protein CASSYSTAGETQYF.

The genes are TRBV19 and TRBJ1-2, with 7 positions matching TRBD1. Trimming at V came to 6 bases and at J to 4 bases, leaving 5 bases not matched to a gene. This CDR3 has 13 amino acids. Germline-derived CDR1 and CDR2 are LNHDA and SQIVND (reference sequence). The chain's CDR3 is CASSPQGIYGYTF. In DNA form, the CDR3 reads TGTGCCAGTAGCCCACAGGGGATCTATGGCTACACCTTC. Complete variable domain (other parts from reference TRBV19 and TRBJ1-2): DGGITQSPKYLFRKEGQNVTLSCEQNLNHDAMYWYRQDPGQGLRLIYYSQIVNDFQKGDIAEGYSVSREKKESFPLTVTSAQKNPTAFYLCASSPQGIYGYTFGSGTRLTVV.

The CDR3 region has the DNA TGTGCCAGCAGCGGTAGCGGGGGGAGTCCCCATGAGCAGTTCTTC. This gives the protein CASSGSGGSPHEQFF. The chain has TRBV9 and TRBJ2-1; 10 bases are shared with TRBD2. The CDR3 loop spans 15 amino acids. Germline V gene lookup returns CDR1 SGDLS and CDR2 YYNGEE. With V trimmed by 3 bases and J by 8 bases, 8 bases remained unmatched.

The chain uses TRBV5-6 and TRBJ2-3, with D maybe TRBD2 (6 bases). Deletions cut 2 bases from V and 6 bases from J, with 13 bases between. The V gene's germline CDR1 is SGHDT and CDR2 YYEEEE. The CDR3 totals 14 residues. The CDR3 bases are TGTGCCAGCAGCTTCGAACTAGCCATGGATACGCAGTATTTT. Its protein product is CASSFELAMDTQYF.

This chain connects TRBV7-9 to TRBJ2-7; D perhaps matches TRBD1 (6 bases). V was shortened by 5 bases and J by 3 bases, with 17 bases between the two germline ends. CDR3 length: 15 residues. Looked up from germline, CDR1 is SEHNR and CDR2 is FQNEAQ (reference sequence). In DNA, the CDR3 is TGTGCCAGCAGCAAGCGAATCGGACAGATCTACGAGCAGTACTTC. Encoded protein: CASSKRIGQIYEQYF.

This clone was recorded a few times. The V and J genes are TRBV4-2 and TRBJ2-7; D not certain. The CDR3 runs 14 residues. The V and J ends lost 5 bases and 2 bases respectively, with 13 bases between them. Per the germline V gene, CDR1 is LGHNA and CDR2 is YNFKEQ. In nucleotides, the CDR3 is TGTGCCAGCAGCTTGCCCCCGAGGACCTACGAGCAGTACTTC. This gives the protein CASSLPPRTYEQYF.

The chain combines TRBV11-1 with TRBJ2-7, with TRBD2 identical over 7 bases. Germline CDR1 and CDR2: SGHAT and FQDESV (reference sequence). V was clipped by 2 bases and J by 3 bases; unmatched bases: 4. This CDR3 is built from 14 residues. CDR3 sequence reads: CASSLMGTNYEQYF. CDR3 sequence (DNA): TGTGCCAGCAGCTTAATGGGGACTAACTACGAGCAGTACTTC.

The chain joins TRBV7-9 to TRBJ2-3; the match to TRBD2 covers 11 bases. The CDR3 has 13 residues. The germline CDR1 and CDR2 sequences are SEHNR and FQNEAQ (reference sequence). The V segment lost 6 bases and the J segment 6 bases; nucleotides outside the gene matches: 2. CDR3: CASRLAGADTQYF. The DNA for the CDR3 is TGTGCCAGCAGACTAGCGGGAGCGGATACGCAGTATTTT.